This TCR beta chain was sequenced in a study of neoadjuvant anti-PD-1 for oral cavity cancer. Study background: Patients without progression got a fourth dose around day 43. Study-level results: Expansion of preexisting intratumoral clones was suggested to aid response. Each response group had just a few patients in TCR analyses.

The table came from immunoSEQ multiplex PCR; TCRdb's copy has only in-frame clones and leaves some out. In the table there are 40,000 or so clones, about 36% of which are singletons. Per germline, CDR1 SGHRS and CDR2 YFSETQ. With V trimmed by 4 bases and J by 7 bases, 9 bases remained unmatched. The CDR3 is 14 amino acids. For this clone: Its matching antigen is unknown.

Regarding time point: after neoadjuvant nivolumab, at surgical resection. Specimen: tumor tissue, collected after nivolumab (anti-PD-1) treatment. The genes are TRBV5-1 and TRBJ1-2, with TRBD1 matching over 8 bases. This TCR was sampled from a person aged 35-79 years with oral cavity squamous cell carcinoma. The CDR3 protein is CASSVQGAIGGYTF. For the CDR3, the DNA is TGCGCCAGCAGCGTGCAGGGGGCTATAGGTGGCTACACCTTC. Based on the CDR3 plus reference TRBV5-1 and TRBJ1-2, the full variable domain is KAGVTQTPRYLIKTRGQQVTLSCSPISGHRSVSWYQQTPGQGLQFLFEYFSETQRNKGNFPGRFSGRQFSNSRSEMNVSTLELGDSALYLCASSVQGAIGGYTFGSGTRLTVV.